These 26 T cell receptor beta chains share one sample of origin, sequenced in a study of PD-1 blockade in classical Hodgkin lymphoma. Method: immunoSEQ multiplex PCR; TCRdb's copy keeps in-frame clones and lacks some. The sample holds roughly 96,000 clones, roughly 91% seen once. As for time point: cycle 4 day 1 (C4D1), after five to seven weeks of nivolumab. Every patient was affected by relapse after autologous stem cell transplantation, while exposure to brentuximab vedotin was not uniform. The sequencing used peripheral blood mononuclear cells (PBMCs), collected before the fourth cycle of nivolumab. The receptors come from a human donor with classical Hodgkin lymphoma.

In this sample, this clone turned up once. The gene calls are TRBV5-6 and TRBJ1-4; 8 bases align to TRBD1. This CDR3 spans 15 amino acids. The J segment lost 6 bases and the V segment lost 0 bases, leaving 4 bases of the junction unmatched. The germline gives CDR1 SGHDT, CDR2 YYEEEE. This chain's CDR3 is CASSLDPGQDEKLFF. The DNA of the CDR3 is TGTGCCAGCAGCTTGGATCCGGGACAGGATGAAAAACTGTTTTTT.

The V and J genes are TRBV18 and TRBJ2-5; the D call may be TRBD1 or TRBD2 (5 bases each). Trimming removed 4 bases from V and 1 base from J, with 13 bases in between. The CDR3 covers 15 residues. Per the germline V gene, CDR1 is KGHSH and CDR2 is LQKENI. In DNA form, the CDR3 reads TGTGCCAGCTCACTCGCCATGGGGGTCCAAGAGACCCAGTACTTC. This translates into CASSLAMGVQETQYF. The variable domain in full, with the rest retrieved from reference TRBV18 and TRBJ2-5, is NAGVMQNPRHLVRRRGQEARLRCSPMKGHSHVYWYRQLPEEGLKFMVYLQKENIIDESGMPKERFSAEFPKEGPSILRIQQVVRGDSAAYFCASSLAMGVQETQYFGPGTRLLVL.

The CDR3 DNA follows: TGTGCCAGCAGTCCGGACAGGCGGCGTGGCTACACCTTC. Amino acids: CASSPDRRRGYTF. The chain has TRBV6-6 and TRBJ1-2, with 7 bases lining up with TRBD1. With 5 bases clipped from V and 7 bases from J, the junction kept 7 bases outside the gene matches. CDR1 MNHNY and CDR2 SVGAGI come from the germline V gene (reference sequence). The CDR3 runs 13 residues.

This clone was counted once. The CDR3 sequence: CASSIGTGPYEQYF. Here the CDR3 DNA reads TGTGCCAGCAGCATCGGGACAGGGCCCTACGAGCAGTACTTC. This chain links TRBV5-4 with TRBJ2-7; 9 bases align to TRBD1. Germline CDR1 reads SGHNT; CDR2 reads YYREEE (reference sequence). The V segment lost 4 bases and the J segment 2 bases; nucleotides outside the gene matches: 4. This CDR3 contains 14 residues.

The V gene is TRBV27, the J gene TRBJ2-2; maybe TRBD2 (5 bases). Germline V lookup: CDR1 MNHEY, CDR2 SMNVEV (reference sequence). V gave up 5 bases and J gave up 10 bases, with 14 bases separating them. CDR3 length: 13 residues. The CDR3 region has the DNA TGTGCCAGCAGTCAACTAGTTCCGCTGGAGCTGTTTTTT. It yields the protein CASSQLVPLELFF.

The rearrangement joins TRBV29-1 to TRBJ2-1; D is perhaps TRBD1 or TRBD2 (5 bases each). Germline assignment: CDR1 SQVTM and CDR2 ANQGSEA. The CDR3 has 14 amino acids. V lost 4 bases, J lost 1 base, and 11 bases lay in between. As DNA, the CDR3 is TGCAGCGTTGGGGACGGTGGGTCCTACAATGAGCAGTTCTTC. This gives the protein CSVGDGGSYNEQFF.

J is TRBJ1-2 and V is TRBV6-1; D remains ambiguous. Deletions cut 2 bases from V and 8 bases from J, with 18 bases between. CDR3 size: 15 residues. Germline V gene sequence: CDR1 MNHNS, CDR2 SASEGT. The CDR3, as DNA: TGTGCCAGCAGTGAACTCCGGGGTAAGACGGGAGGCTACACCTTC. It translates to CASSELRGKTGGYTF.

The CDR3 bases are TGCGCCAGCAGCCCGGGACTAGCGGGAGGGCAGATTTCCTACGAGCAGTACTTC. As protein: CASSPGLAGGQISYEQYF. The V gene is TRBV4-1, the J gene TRBJ2-7; 16 bases are a match to TRBD2. This CDR3 is built from 18 residues. V was pared by 4 bases and J by 1 base, with 7 bases of the junction left unmatched. In germline, CDR1 is MGHRA, CDR2 YSYEKL.

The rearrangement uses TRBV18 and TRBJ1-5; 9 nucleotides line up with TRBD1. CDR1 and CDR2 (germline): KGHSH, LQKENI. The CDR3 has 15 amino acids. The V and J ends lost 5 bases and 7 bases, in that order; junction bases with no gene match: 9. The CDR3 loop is CASSAGQGGGQPQHF. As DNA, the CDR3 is TGTGCCAGCTCAGCGGGACAGGGAGGAGGCCAGCCCCAGCATTTT.

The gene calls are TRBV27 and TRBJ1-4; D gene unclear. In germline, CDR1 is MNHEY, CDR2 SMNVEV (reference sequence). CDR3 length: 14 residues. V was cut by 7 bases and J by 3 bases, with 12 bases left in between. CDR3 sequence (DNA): TGTGCCAGCAAAAAGGAGCGTTCTAATGAAAAACTGTTTTTT. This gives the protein CASKKERSNEKLFF.

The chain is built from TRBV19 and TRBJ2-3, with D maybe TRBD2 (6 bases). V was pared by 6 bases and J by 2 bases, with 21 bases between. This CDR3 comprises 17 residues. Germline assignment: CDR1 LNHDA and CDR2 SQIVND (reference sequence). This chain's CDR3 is CASRVGGLARVTDTQYF. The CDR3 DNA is TGTGCCAGTAGAGTGGGAGGTCTAGCGAGAGTCACAGATACGCAGTATTTT.

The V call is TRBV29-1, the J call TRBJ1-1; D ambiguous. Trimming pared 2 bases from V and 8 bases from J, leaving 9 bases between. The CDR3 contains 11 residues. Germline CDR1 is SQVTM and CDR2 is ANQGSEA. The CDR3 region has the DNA TGCAGCGTTGAATCTCTCGGAGAAGCTTTCTTT. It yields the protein CSVESLGEAFF.

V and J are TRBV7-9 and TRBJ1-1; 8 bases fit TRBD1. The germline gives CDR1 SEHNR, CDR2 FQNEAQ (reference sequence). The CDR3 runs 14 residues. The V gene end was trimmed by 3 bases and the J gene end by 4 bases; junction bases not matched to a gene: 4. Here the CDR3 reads CASSLDRVGTEAFF. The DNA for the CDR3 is TGTGCCAGCAGCTTGGACAGGGTCGGCACTGAAGCTTTCTTT.

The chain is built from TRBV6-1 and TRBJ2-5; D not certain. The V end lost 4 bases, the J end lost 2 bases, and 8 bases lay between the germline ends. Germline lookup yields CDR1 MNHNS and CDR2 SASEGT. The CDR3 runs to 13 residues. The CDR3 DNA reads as TGTGCCAGCAGTGGTGTCGAACAAGAGACCCAGTACTTC. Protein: CASSGVEQETQYF.

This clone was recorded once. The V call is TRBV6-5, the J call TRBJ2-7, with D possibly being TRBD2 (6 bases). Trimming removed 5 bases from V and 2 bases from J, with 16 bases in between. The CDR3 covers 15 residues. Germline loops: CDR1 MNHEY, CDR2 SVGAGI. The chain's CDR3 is CASSPQAWEAYEQYF. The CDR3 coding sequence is TGTGCCAGCAGTCCGCAGGCGTGGGAGGCCTACGAGCAGTACTTC.

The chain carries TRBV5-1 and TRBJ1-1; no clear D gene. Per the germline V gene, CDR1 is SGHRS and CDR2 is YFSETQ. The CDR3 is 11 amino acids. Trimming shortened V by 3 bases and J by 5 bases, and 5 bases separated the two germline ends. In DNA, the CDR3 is TGCGCCAGCAGCTCCCGAACTGAAGCTTTCTTT. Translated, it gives CASSSRTEAFF. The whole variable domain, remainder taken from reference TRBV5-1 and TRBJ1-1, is KAGVTQTPRYLIKTRGQQVTLSCSPISGHRSVSWYQQTPGQGLQFLFEYFSETQRNKGNFPGRFSGRQFSNSRSEMNVSTLELGDSALYLCASSSRTEAFFGQGTRLTVV.

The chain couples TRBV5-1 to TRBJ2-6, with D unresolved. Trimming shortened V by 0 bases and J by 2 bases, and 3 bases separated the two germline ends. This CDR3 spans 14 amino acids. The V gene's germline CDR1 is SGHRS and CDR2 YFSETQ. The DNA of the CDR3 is TGCGCCAGCAGCTTGGGGGCTGGGGCCAACGTCCTGACTTTC. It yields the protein CASSLGAGANVLTF.

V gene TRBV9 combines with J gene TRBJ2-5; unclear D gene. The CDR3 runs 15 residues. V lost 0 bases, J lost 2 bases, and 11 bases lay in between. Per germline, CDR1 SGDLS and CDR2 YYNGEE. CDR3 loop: CASSVGGNSQETQYF. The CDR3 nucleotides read TGTGCCAGCAGCGTAGGTGGGAACTCTCAAGAGACCCAGTACTTC.

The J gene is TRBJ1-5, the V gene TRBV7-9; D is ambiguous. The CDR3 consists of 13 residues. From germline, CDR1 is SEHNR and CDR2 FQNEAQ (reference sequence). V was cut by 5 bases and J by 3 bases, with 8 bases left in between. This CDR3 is CASSGVDNQPQHF. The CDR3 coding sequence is TGTGCCAGCAGCGGAGTAGACAATCAGCCCCAGCATTTT.

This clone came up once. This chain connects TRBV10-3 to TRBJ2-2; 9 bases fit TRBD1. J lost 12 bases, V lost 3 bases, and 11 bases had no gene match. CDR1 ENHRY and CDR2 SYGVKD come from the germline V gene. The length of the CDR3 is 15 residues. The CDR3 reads CAISEPGQGGWQLFF. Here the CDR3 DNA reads TGTGCCATCAGTGAACCGGGACAGGGAGGGTGGCAGCTGTTTTTT.

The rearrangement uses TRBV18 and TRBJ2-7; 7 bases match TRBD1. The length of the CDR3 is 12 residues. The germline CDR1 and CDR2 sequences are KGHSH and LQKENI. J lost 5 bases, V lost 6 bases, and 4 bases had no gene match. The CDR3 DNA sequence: TGTGCCAGCTCCCTCGGGACAGACGAGCAGTACTTC. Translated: CASSLGTDEQYF.

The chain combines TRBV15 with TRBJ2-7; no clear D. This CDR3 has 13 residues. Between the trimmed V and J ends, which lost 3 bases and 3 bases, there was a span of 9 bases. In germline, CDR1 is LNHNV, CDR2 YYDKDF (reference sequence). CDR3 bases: TGTGCCACCAGCAGCGCGACCCGCTACGAGCAGTACTTC. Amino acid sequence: CATSSATRYEQYF. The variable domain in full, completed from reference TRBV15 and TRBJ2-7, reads DAMVIQNPRYQVTQFGKPVTLSCSQTLNHNVMYWYQQKSSQAPKLLFHYYDKDFNNEADTPDNFQSRRPNTSFCFLDIRSPGLGDTAMYLCATSSATRYEQYFGPGTRLTVT.

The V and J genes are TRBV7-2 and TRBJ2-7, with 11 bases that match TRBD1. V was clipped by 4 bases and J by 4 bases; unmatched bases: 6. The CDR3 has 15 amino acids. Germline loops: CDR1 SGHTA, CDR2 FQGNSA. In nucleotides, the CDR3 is TGTGCCAGCAGCTCCCGGACAGGGGGCGGTTACGAGCAGTACTTC. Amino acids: CASSSRTGGGYEQYF.

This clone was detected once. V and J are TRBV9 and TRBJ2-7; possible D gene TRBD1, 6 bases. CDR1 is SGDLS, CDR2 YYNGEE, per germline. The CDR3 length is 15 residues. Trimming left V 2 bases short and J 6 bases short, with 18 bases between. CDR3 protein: CASSVAALPGAEQYF. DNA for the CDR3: TGTGCCAGCAGCGTGGCGGCCCTCCCAGGGGCCGAGCAGTACTTC.

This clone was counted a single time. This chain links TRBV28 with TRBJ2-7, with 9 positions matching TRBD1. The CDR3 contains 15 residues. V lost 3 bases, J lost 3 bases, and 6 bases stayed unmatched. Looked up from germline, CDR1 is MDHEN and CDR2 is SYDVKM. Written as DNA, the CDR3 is TGTGCCAGCAGTTTGTGGACAGGGGTAGGCTACGAGCAGTACTTC. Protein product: CASSLWTGVGYEQYF.

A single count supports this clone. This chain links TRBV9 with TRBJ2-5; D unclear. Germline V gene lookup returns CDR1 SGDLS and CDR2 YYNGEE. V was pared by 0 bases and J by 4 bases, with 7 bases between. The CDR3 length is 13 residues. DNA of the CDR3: TGTGCCAGCAGCGTAGCACCTCTAGAGACCCAGTACTTC. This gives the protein CASSVAPLETQYF.